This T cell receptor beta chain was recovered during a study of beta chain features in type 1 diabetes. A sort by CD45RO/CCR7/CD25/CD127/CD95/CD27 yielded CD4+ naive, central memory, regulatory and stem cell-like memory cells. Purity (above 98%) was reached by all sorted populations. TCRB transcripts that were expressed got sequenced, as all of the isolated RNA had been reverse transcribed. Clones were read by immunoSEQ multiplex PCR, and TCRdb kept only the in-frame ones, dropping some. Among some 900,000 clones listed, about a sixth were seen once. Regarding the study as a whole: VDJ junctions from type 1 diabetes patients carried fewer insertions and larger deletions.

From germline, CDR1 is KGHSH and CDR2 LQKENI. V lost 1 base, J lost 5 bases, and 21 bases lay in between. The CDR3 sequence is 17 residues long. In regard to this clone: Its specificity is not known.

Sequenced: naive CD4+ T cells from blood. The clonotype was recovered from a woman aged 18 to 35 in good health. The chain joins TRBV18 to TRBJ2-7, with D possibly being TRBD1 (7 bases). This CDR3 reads CASSPRTNAQGGNEQYF. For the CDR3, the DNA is TGTGCCAGCTCACCACGGACTAACGCGCAGGGGGGCAACGAGCAGTACTTC.